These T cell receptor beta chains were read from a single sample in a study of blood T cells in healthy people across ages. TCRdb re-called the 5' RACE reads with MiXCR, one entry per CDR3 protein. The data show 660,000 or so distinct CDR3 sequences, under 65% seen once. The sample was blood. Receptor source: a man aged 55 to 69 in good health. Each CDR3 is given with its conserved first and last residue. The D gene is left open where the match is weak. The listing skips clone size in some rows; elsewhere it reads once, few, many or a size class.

TGCAGTGCTCCTCCAGCAGCGGGGGCCGGAGACGAGCAGTACTTC	CSAPPAAGAGDEQYF	-	TRBV20-1	TRBJ2-7	TRBD2
TGCGCCAGCAGCTCAGGGTTTGGAGAGACCCAGTACTTC	CASSSGFGETQYF	-	TRBV5-1	TRBJ2-5	-
TGTGCCATCAGCGCCAACAGGGGAGAGACCCAGTACTTC	CAISANRGETQYF	few	TRBV10-3	TRBJ2-5	TRBD1
TGTGCCATCAGTGACTGGGGACAGGAGCAGTTCTTC	CAISDWGQEQFF	-	TRBV10-3	TRBJ2-1	TRBD1
TGCAGTGCTAGATCTAGGACAGGGGGCTACGAGCAGTACTTC	CSARSRTGGYEQYF	few	TRBV20-1	TRBJ2-7	TRBD1
TGTGCCAGCAGCCCGGGGCAGGGAAGATACGACGAGCAGTTCTTC	CASSPGQGRYDEQFF	once	TRBV11-2	TRBJ2-1	-
TGCGCTAGCAGTTTGGCTTTCGGGGACACTGAAGCTTTCTTT	CASSLAFGDTEAFF	-	TRBV5-1	TRBJ1-1	-
TGTGCCATCAGGGCACCTAGCTCCTACGAGCAGTACTTC	CAIRAPSSYEQYF	few	TRBV10-3	TRBJ2-7	-
TGTGCCAGCAGTGAATTTGGATCCAGGGCCAACGTCCTGACTTTC	CASSEFGSRANVLTF	-	TRBV6-1	TRBJ2-6	-
TGCAGTGCTAGAGATAGACTAGCGGTACTACAAGAGACCCAGTACTTC	CSARDRLAVLQETQYF	few	TRBV20-1	TRBJ2-5	TRBD2
TGTGCCTCCAAGGGGGGGAGCCAAGAGACCCAGTACTTC	CASKGGSQETQYF	-	TRBV2	TRBJ2-5	-
TGTGCCAGCAGCTTTGGCCCCTGGAACACTGAAGCTTTCTTT	CASSFGPWNTEAFF	once	TRBV7-9	TRBJ1-1	-
TGCGCCAGCAGCTTGGATATAGACAACACCGGGGAGCTGTTTTTT	CASSLDIDNTGELFF	few	TRBV5-1	TRBJ2-2	-
TGCGCCAGCAGCTTAACGGGAATCTCTGGAAACACCATATATTTT	CASSLTGISGNTIYF	few	TRBV5-1	TRBJ1-3	-
TGTGCCAGCAGCCCAGGACTCCAAGCCCAGGGGACCCAGTACTTC	CASSPGLQAQGTQYF	-	TRBV7-9	TRBJ2-5	-
TGTGCCAGCAGCAGATGGCTCCAAGAGACCCAGTACTTC	CASSRWLQETQYF	few	TRBV21-1	TRBJ2-5	-
TGCGCCAGCAGCACTTTTTCCCAAGAGACCCAGTACTTC	CASSTFSQETQYF	-	TRBV5-1	TRBJ2-5	-
TGTGCCAGCAGCCAAGAAGTGACAGATGAGACCCAGTACTTC	CASSQEVTDETQYF	-	TRBV3-1	TRBJ2-5	-
TGTGCCAGCAGTTTGGTTGGGCCATATAGCAATCAGCCCCAGCATTTT	CASSLVGPYSNQPQHF	-	TRBV12-3/TRBV12-4	TRBJ1-5	-
TGCGCCAGCAGCTACAGGACAGGGGGCGGGCGACAAGAGACCCAGTACTTC	CASSYRTGGGRQETQYF	-	TRBV5-1	TRBJ2-5	TRBD1
TGTGCCAGCAGTTTGGAGGGAACCTATGGCTACACCTTC	CASSLEGTYGYTF	-	TRBV12-3/TRBV12-4	TRBJ1-2	-
TGCGCCAGCAGCCAAGGGTGGGAGAGCGAGCAGTACTTC	CASSQGWESEQYF	-	TRBV4-1	TRBJ2-7	-
TGCAGCGTTGCCCAGCGCAATGAGCAGTTCTTC	CSVAQRNEQFF	few	TRBV29-1	TRBJ2-1	-
TGTGCCAGCCCGGGACGCAGACTAGCCAAAAACATTCAGTACTTC	CASPGRRLAKNIQYF	-	TRBV6-5	TRBJ2-4	-
TGCAGTGCTAACCCCCCTGGCTCGGATGAGCAGTTCTTC	CSANPPGSDEQFF	-	TRBV20-1	TRBJ2-1	-
TGCAGTGCTCCGGACGGGAGCTCCTACGAGCAGTACTTC	CSAPDGSSYEQYF	-	TRBV20-1	TRBJ2-7	-
TGTGCCAGCAGCCGGGACGGAGCAACTAATGAAAGACTGTTTTTT	CASSRDGATNERLFF	once	TRBV3-1	TRBJ1-4	-
TGTGCCACCAGCAGAGAAACGGTCTCAGGATCGGGCTATGGCTACACCTTC	CATSRETVSGSGYGYTF	few	TRBV15	TRBJ1-2	-
TGTGCCATCAGTGAGCAGCGGGGGGGCACAGATACGCAGTATTTT	CAISEQRGGTDTQYF	-	TRBV10-3	TRBJ2-3	TRBD2
TGTGCCAGCAGTATCCCCCGACAGGGAGGCACTGAAGCTTTCTTT	CASSIPRQGGTEAFF	-	TRBV2	TRBJ1-1	TRBD1
TGCGCCAGCAGCGAAGACAGGGGCGTTGGGACCCAGTACTTC	CASSEDRGVGTQYF	few	TRBV5-1	TRBJ2-5	TRBD1
TGTGCCAGCAGCCCGGAGGGACGCCTTCAAGAGACCCAGTACTTC	CASSPEGRLQETQYF	-	TRBV4-2	TRBJ2-5	-
TGTGCCTGGACCCACCCCCGGACAGTTGGTCAGCCCCAGCATTTT	CAWTHPRTVGQPQHF	-	TRBV30	TRBJ1-5	-
TGTGCCAGCAGCTTGGGGACTAGCGGGGCAGAGACCCAGTACTTC	CASSLGTSGAETQYF	once	TRBV11-3	TRBJ2-5	TRBD2
TGTGCCAGCAGTTATGCTCAGCCCCAGCATTTT	CASSYAQPQHF	-	TRBV2	TRBJ1-5	-
TGCGCCAGCAGCCGAGCGGGACCGAGTAATTCACCCCTCCACTTT	CASSRAGPSNSPLHF	-	TRBV4-1	TRBJ1-6	-
TGTGCCAGCAGCTTAATAGGAGGGGACGAGACCCAGTACTTC	CASSLIGGDETQYF	-	TRBV5-4	TRBJ2-5	-
TGTGCCAGCAGCTCGGGACTAGCGGGGATTTACAATGAGCAGTTCTTC	CASSSGLAGIYNEQFF	many	TRBV11-2	TRBJ2-1	TRBD2
TGTGCCAGCAGCGCAAGGGACAAGGAGACCCAGTACTTC	CASSARDKETQYF	-	TRBV7-9	TRBJ2-5	-
TGCAGTGCTAACATTCCTTCGGGCTACACCTTC	CSANIPSGYTF	-	TRBV20-1	TRBJ1-2	-
TGTGCCAGCAGTGCTGATGGGGGTCCCTACAATGAGCAGTTCTTC	CASSADGGPYNEQFF	-	TRBV2	TRBJ2-1	-